This T cell receptor beta chain was recorded in a study of CD8 T cells in ankylosing spondylitis. General observations from the study: The study identified a TCR beta motif of roughly eight highly homologous variants that appeared characteristic of ankylosing spondylitis blood. The clones that were linked to disease were reported to be significantly enriched in matched synovial fluid samples from ankylosing spondylitis patients. CD8+ disease-linked clones were present at relatively low frequencies in blood.

This clonotype was found many times. The target antigen is unknown. The TCR beta libraries were generated through quantitative 5'-RACE incorporating molecular barcodes. TCRdb reprocessed the 5' RACE reads via MiXCR and lists one record per CDR3 protein. This sample has about 200,000 distinct CDR3 sequences, with approximately 7.3% found just once. The V end lost 3 bases, the J end lost 2 bases, and 11 bases lay between the germline ends. The CDR3 covers 16 residues. The rearrangement links TRBV12-3 or TRBV12-4 to TRBJ1-6; D may be TRBD1 (5 bases). The receptor was derived from a male donor with ankylosing spondylitis. Sequenced: blood, either unsorted or a sorted T cell fraction (not recorded which). The CDR3 loop is CASSLGPRPYNSPLHF. The CDR3 coding sequence is TGTGCCAGCAGTTTGGGACCCCGGCCCTATAATTCACCCCTCCACTTT.